This T cell receptor beta chain was retrieved from a study of blood T cell repertoires in COVID-19. In its sample, this clone was seen a few times. Recovered status in Cohort 3 required two negative PCRs, clearance, or symptom resolution. Data came from immunoSEQ multiplex PCR; TCRdb stores just in-frame clones and leaves some out. This table holds about 410,000 clones, roughly 89% found once. V was shortened by 2 bases and J by 0 bases, with 6 bases between the two germline ends. Germline lookup yields CDR1 LGHDT and CDR2 YNNKEL (reference sequence). This CDR3 contains 14 residues. J is TRBJ2-3 and V is TRBV3-1 (or the pseudogene TRBV3-2); D unclear. Specimen: PBMCs or T cells enriched from blood (not recorded which). The receptor's source is a woman under 40 who had recovered from COVID-19. The CDR3 region is CASSQTESTDTQYF. The CDR3 coding sequence is TGTGCCAGCAGCCAAACAGAAAGCACAGATACGCAGTATTTT.